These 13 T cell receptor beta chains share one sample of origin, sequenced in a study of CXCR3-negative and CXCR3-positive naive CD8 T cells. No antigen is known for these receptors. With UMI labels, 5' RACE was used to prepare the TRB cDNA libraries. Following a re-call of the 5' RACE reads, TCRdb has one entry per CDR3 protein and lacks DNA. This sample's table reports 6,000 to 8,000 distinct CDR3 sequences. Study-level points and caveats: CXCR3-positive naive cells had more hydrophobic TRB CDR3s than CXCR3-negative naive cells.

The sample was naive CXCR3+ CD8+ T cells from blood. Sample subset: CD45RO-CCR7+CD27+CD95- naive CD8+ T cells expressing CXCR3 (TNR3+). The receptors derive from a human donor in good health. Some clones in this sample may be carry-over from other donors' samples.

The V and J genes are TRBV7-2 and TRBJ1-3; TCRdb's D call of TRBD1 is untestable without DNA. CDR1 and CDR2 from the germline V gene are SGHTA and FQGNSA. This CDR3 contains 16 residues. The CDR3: CASRVGQPHSGNTIYF.

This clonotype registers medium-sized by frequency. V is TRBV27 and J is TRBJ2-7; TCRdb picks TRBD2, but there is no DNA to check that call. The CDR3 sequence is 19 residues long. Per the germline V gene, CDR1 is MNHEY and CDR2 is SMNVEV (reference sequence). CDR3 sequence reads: CASSDKTSGFRRVSYEQYF.

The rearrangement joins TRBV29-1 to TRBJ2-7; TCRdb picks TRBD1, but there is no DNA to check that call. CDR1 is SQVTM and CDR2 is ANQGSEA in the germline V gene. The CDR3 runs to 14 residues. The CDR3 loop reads CSVAGTGDSYEQYF.

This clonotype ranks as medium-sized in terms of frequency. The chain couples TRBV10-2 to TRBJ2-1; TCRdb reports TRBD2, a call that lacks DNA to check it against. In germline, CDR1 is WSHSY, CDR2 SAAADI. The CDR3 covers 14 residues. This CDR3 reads CASRAGTSSGEQFF.

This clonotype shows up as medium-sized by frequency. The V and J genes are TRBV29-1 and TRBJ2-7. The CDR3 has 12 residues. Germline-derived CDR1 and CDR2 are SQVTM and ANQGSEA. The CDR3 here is CSVGLFSYEQYF.

The CDR3 sequence is CSVLVWQQETQYF. The V call is TRBV29-1, the J call TRBJ2-5. The germline gives CDR1 SQVTM, CDR2 ANQGSEA. The CDR3 has 13 amino acids.

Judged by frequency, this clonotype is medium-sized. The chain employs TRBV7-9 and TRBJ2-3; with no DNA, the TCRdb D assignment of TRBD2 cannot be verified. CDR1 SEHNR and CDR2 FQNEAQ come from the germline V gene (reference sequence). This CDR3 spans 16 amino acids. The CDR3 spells CASSPLGGRSTDTQYF.

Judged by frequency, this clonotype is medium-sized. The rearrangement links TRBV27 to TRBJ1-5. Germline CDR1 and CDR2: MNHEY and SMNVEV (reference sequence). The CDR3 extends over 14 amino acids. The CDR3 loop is CASSFGSSNQPQHF.

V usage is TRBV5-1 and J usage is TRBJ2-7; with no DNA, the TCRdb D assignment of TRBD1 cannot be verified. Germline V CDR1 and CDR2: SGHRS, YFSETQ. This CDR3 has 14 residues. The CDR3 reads CASSTVTASYEQYF.

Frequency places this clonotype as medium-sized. Here the CDR3 reads CSARDPRTRSTDTQYF. The chain carries TRBV20-1 and TRBJ2-3; TCRdb gives TRBD1 as the D gene, but with no DNA this cannot be confirmed. This CDR3 is 16 amino acids long. Looked up from germline, CDR1 is DFQATT and CDR2 is SNEGSKA (reference sequence).

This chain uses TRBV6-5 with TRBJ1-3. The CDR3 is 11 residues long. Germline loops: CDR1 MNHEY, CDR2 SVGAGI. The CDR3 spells CASASGNTIYF.

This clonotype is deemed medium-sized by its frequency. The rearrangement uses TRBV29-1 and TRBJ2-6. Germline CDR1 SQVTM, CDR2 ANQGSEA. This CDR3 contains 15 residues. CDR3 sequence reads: CSVVPVGSGANVLTF.

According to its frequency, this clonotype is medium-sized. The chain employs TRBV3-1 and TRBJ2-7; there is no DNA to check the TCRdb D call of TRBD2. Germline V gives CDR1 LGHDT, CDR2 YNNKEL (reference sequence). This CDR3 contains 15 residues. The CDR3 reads CASSQDGSFTYEQYF.